This TCR beta chain was profiled in a study of cytomegalovirus exposure and HLA in healthy donors. Primers for the PCR totalled 60 Vbeta and 13 Jbeta. The protocol was immunoSEQ multiplex PCR, while the TCRdb copy is restricted to in-frame clones and leaves out a portion. This sample has around 100,000 clones, with about 74% found just once. As regards this clone: Its antigen is currently unknown.

Study-wide points: Being productive about 87% or about 30% of the time was typical of most TCR beta V segments in an earlier analysis.

The sequenced sample consisted of PBMCs. The clonotype was recovered from a female donor in good health and CMV-seropositive.

CDR3 in amino acids: CASSRGTGGASGSEQYF. The CDR3 DNA follows: TGCGCCAGCAGCAGGGGGACAGGGGGCGCGAGTGGGTCCGAGCAGTACTTC. This chain uses TRBV5-1 with TRBJ2-7, with 12 bases aligning to TRBD1. The length of the CDR3 is 17 residues. Trimming at V came to 4 bases and at J to 6 bases, leaving 14 bases not matched to a gene. CDR1 is SGHRS, CDR2 YFSETQ, per germline.